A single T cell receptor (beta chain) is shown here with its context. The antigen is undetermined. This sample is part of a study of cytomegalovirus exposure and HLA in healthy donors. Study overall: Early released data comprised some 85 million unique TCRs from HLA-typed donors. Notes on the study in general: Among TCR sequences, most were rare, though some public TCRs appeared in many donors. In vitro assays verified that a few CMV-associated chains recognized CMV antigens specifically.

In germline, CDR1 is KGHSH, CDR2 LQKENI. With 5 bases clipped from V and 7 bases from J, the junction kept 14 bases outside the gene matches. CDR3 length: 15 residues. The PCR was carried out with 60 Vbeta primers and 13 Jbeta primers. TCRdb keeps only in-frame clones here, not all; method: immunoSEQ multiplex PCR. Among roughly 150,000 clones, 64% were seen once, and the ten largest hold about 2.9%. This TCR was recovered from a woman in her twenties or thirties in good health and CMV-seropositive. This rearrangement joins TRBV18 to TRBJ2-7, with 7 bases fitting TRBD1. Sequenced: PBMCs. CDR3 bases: TGTGCCAGCTCAGCATGGGACAGTATATCTATAGAGCAGTACTTC. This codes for CASSAWDSISIEQYF.